These 20 T cell receptor beta chains were all obtained from the same sample, sequenced in a study of shared clonotypes between healthy human individuals. This table comes from immunoSEQ multiplex PCR, and its TCRdb copy is limited to in-frame clones, with some not included. The sample has 1.4 million to 1.5 million clones, about 96% seen once. Specimen: naive CD4+ T cells sorted from blood. Subset given: CD45RA+ positively selected. All receptors derive from a man aged 25-40 years in good health.

The chain combines TRBV25-1 with TRBJ2-2; 7 positions match TRBD2. The CDR3 runs to 15 residues. The J segment lost 4 bases and the V segment lost 2 bases, leaving 4 bases of the junction unmatched. The germline V gene has CDR1 MGHDK and CDR2 SYGVNS. The CDR3 sequence: CASSEGGVFTGELFF. CDR3 nucleotide sequence: TGTGCCAGCAGTGAAGGGGGGGTGTTCACCGGGGAGCTGTTTTTT.

J is TRBJ1-2 and V is TRBV18, with a tentative D call TRBD1 (5 bases). Germline CDR1 reads KGHSH; CDR2 reads LQKENI. Trimming shortened V by 1 base and J by 4 bases, and 7 bases separated the two germline ends. The length of the CDR3 is 13 residues. Written as DNA, the CDR3 is TGTGCCAGCTCACCACGGACAAGCTATGGCTACACCTTC. Translating it yields CASSPRTSYGYTF.

The rearrangement uses TRBV10-3 and TRBJ2-7; perhaps TRBD1 as D (5 bases). The V end was cut by 6 bases, the J end by 6 bases, with 18 bases between. From germline, CDR1 is ENHRY and CDR2 SYGVKD. This CDR3 contains 14 residues. The CDR3 reads CAIRAHGAAGEQYF. CDR3 nucleotide sequence: TGTGCCATCAGGGCCCATGGGGCCGCTGGCGAGCAGTACTTC.

The V and J genes are TRBV19 and TRBJ2-5, with D perhaps given as TRBD1 or TRBD2 (5 bases each). V lost 2 bases and J lost 5, with 12 bases in between. CDR1 is LNHDA and CDR2 is SQIVND in the germline V gene (reference sequence). This CDR3 has 14 residues. The DNA for the CDR3 is TGTGCCAGTAGTATACGGGGCCCCAAGGAGACCCAGTACTTC. Translation gives CASSIRGPKETQYF.

The chain couples TRBV5-4 to TRBJ2-3; D might be TRBD1 (5 bases). The V end lost 0 bases, the J end lost 1 base, and 12 bases lay between the germline ends. CDR1 and CDR2 from the germline V gene are SGHNT and YYREEE (reference sequence). The CDR3 spans 16 residues. The CDR3 region is CASSLDPGLGTDTQYF. The CDR3 DNA is TGTGCCAGCAGCTTGGACCCAGGGCTGGGCACAGATACGCAGTATTTT.

To note about this clone: The sample contains more than one DNA sequence encoding this CDR3. This chain links TRBV10-3 with TRBJ2-1; 11 nucleotides align to TRBD2. J gave up 4 bases and V 3 bases, and 2 bases lay outside the gene matches. Per germline, CDR1 ENHRY and CDR2 SYGVKD. The CDR3 runs to 15 residues. CDR3 region: CAISEGTSGYNEQFF. CDR3 nucleotide sequence: TGTGCCATCAGTGAAGGGACTAGCGGATACAATGAGCAGTTCTTC.

This clone appeared once. The chain joins TRBV11-3 to TRBJ2-1, with unresolved D. The V end lost 4 bases, the J end lost 10 bases, and 8 bases lay between the germline ends. Germline CDR1 reads SGHNT; CDR2 reads YENEEA. The CDR3 sequence is 11 residues long. DNA for the CDR3: TGTGCCAGCAGCTCTGTGGGGGAGCAGTTCTTC. Translated: CASSSVGEQFF.

The chain couples TRBV7-2 to TRBJ1-2; the match to TRBD1 covers 7 bases. Per germline, CDR1 SGHTA and CDR2 FQGNSA. The CDR3 is made up of 15 amino acids. V lost 1 base to trimming and J lost 6 bases; unmatched junction nucleotides: 8. CDR3 in DNA: TGTGCCAGCAGCTTAGGGCGACGAGGGGGCAATGGCTACACCTTC. Translated, it gives CASSLGRRGGNGYTF.

The gene calls are TRBV5-1 and TRBJ1-1; no reliable D call. There are 15 residues in the CDR3. Germline V gene lookup returns CDR1 SGHRS and CDR2 YFSETQ. V shed 0 bases and J shed 1 base, with 10 bases lying between them. CDR3 in DNA: TGCGCCAGCAGCTTGGCCGGGGATCCGAACACTGAAGCTTTCTTT. It codes for CASSLAGDPNTEAFF.

As DNA, the CDR3 is TGTGCCAGCAGCTTAAACCCGCAGGGAGATACGCAGTATTTT. This gives the protein CASSLNPQGDTQYF. J is TRBJ2-3 and V is TRBV7-3; D perhaps matches TRBD1 (5 bases). CDR3 size: 14 residues. Trimming shortened V by 1 base and J by 5 bases, and 10 bases separated the two germline ends. Germline CDR1 and CDR2: SGHTA and FQGTGA.

The rearrangement uses TRBV14 and TRBJ2-6; D is possibly TRBD1 or TRBD2 (5 bases each). Trimming pared 1 base from V and 0 bases from J, leaving 10 bases between. Germline V gene lookup returns CDR1 SGHDN and CDR2 FVKESK. This CDR3 has 17 amino acids. The CDR3 reads CASSQVQGRSGANVLTF. The CDR3 DNA reads TGTGCCAGCAGCCAAGTTCAGGGACGCTCTGGGGCCAACGTCCTGACTTTC.

As regards this clone: The same CDR3 arises from other DNA sequences in this sample as well. This chain uses TRBV6-5 with TRBJ2-7; no firm D call. CDR3 size: 11 residues. Per the germline V gene, CDR1 is MNHEY and CDR2 is SVGAGI. Trimming removed 4 bases from V and 4 bases from J, with 5 bases in between. The CDR3 sequence is CASSSLYEQYF. CDR3 sequence (DNA): TGTGCCAGCAGTTCCTTATACGAGCAGTACTTC.

The rearrangement links TRBV7-2 to TRBJ1-1; 7 bases agree with TRBD1. CDR1 is SGHTA, CDR2 FQGNSA, per germline. V lost 2 bases, J lost 7 bases, and 7 bases stayed unmatched. This CDR3 spans 14 amino acids. CDR3 loop: CASSLRQGVGEAFF. The CDR3, as DNA: TGTGCCAGCAGCTTAAGACAGGGTGTGGGTGAAGCTTTCTTT.

As concerns this clone: The sample carries other DNA sequences with the same CDR3. Here the CDR3 DNA reads TGTGCCACCAGCAGAATCGGCCCGGGGGAAAAACTGTTTTTT. It specifies CATSRIGPGEKLFF. The chain is built from TRBV15 and TRBJ1-4; D is uncertain. V dropped 2 bases and J dropped 8 bases, with 12 bases sitting between them. CDR1 and CDR2 from the germline V gene are LNHNV and YYDKDF (reference sequence). CDR3 length equals 14 residues.

The chain combines TRBV18 with TRBJ1-1; D uncertain. The CDR3 has 15 residues. Germline V CDR1 and CDR2: KGHSH, LQKENI. Trimming removed 6 bases from V and 3 bases from J, with 17 bases in between. The CDR3 bases are TGTGCCAGCTCCCCGGGAAGGGCTTCGGACACTGAAGCTTTCTTT. It translates to CASSPGRASDTEAFF.

The gene calls are TRBV21-1 and TRBJ1-5; no DNA check was done on the table's D call, TRBD1. TRBV21-1 has pseudogene status. There are 16 residues in the CDR3. CDR3 in DNA: TGTGCCAGCCCAGCTTTGGGACAGGGGGATAGTCAGCCCCAGCATTTT. Its translation: CASPALGQGDSQPQHF.

With respect to this clone: Within the sample, other DNA sequences also encode this same CDR3. The chain employs TRBV9 and TRBJ2-2; tentatively, D is TRBD1 or TRBD2 (5 bases each). This CDR3 comprises 15 residues. V was clipped by 3 bases and J by 1 base, with 10 bases between them. Germline CDR1 reads SGDLS; CDR2 reads YYNGEE. This chain's CDR3 is CASSAPGRNTGELFF. The CDR3 bases are TGTGCCAGCAGCGCACCGGGACGGAACACCGGGGAGCTGTTTTTT. The full variable domain, completed using reference TRBV9 and TRBJ2-2, is DSGVTQTPKHLITATGQRVTLRCSPRSGDLSVYWYQQSLDQGLQFLIQYYNGEERAKGNILERFSAQQFPDLHSELNLSSLELGDSALYFCASSAPGRNTGELFFGEGSRLTVL.

The chain has TRBV6-1 and TRBJ1-2; unclear D gene. The CDR3 spans 15 residues. The germline CDR1 and CDR2 sequences are MNHNS and SASEGT. The V and J ends lost 0 bases and 4 bases respectively, with 12 bases between them. CDR3 DNA: TGTGCCAGCAGTGAAGCGAGTTCGGGCTCCTATGGCTACACCTTC. This encodes CASSEASSGSYGYTF.

The genes are TRBV2 and TRBJ2-3; 11 bases align to TRBD2. This CDR3 region has 15 residues. The germline CDR1 and CDR2 sequences are SNHLY and FYNNEI. With V trimmed by 7 bases and J by 5 bases, 8 bases remained unmatched. The CDR3 loop reads CASTKLAGDGDTQYF. The CDR3 DNA sequence: TGTGCCAGCACCAAACTAGCGGGGGATGGAGATACGCAGTATTTT.

The chain has TRBV5-1 and TRBJ2-1; D gene uncertain. This CDR3 is built from 13 residues. Germline CDR1 and CDR2: SGHRS and YFSETQ. The germline V and J ends were trimmed by 6 bases and 5 bases, with 12 bases remaining between them. DNA for the CDR3: TGCGCCAGCAAATACGTCAGAGACAATGAGCAGTTCTTC. Protein sequence: CASKYVRDNEQFF.